The present T cell receptor beta chain was sequenced within a study of blood T cell repertoires in COVID-19. Background on the study: The study drew acute and convalescent COVID-19 samples from the United States, Italy and Spain. The analysed material was cDNA or gDNA that came from T cells, B-cell-depleted T cells, or PBMCs.

Trimming shortened V by 4 bases and J by 4 bases, and 13 bases separated the two germline ends. The germline V gene encodes CDR1 SEHNR and CDR2 FQNEAQ (reference sequence). This CDR3 spans 15 amino acids. How the authors handled the data: Scientists estimated how many nucleated cells there were by amplifying reference gene primers. Libraries were prepared by immunoSEQ multiplex PCR; TCRdb keeps only in-frame clonotypes and omits some of them. The V and J calls and clone size come from that table; D and trimming were worked out from the DNA. The sample includes about 21,000 clones, roughly 84% of them seen just once.

Sequencing used peripheral blood. The source is a man aged 35 to 55 with acute or convalescent COVID-19. The chain has TRBV7-9 and TRBJ1-4, with D unresolved. The CDR3 coding sequence is TGTGCCAGCAGCTCCCGAACGGAGTTTAATGAAAAACTGTTTTTT. Translating it yields CASSSRTEFNEKLFF.